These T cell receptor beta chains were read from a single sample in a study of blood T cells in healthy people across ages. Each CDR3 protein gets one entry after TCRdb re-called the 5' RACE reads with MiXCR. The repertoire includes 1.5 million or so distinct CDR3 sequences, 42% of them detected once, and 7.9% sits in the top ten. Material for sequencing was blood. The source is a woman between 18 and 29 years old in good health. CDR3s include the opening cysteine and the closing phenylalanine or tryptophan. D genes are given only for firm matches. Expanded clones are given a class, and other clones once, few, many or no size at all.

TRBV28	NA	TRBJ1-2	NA	CASSLTDRNYGYTF	TGTGCCAGCAGTTTGACGGACCGTAACTATGGCTACACCTTC
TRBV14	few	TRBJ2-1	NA	CASSQELGVGEQFF	TGTGCCAGCAGCCAAGAGTTGGGAGTAGGTGAGCAGTTCTTC
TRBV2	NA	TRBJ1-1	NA	CATTPRVEHTEAFF	TGTGCAACCACCCCGAGGGTGGAGCACACTGAAGCTTTCTTT
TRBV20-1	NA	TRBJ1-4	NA	CSALGGGPATNEKLFF	TGCAGTGCCTTGGGGGGGGGGCCCGCAACTAATGAAAAACTGTTTTTT
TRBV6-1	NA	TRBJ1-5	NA	CASSESVLFSSNQPQHF	TGTGCCAGCAGTGAATCTGTACTTTTCTCTAGCAATCAGCCCCAGCATTTT
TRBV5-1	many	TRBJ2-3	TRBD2	CASSLASGGADTQYF	TGTGCCAGCAGCTTAGCTAGCGGGGGGGCGGATACGCAGTATTTT
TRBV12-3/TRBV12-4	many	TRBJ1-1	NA	CASSLLMNTEAFF	TGTGCCAGCAGTTTACTGATGAACACTGAAGCTTTCTTT
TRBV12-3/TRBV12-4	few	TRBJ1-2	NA	CASTTRTAVYGYTF	TGTGCCAGCACCACCCGGACAGCCGTCTATGGCTACACCTTC
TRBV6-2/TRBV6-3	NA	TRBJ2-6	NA	CARSRLEKRPITGANVLTF	TGTGCCAGAAGCAGACTGGAAAAGAGGCCAATAACTGGGGCCAACGTCCTGACTTTC
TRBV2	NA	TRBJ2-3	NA	CASLPEGTGTQYF	TGTGCCAGCCTTCCCGAGGGTACGGGTACGCAGTATTTT
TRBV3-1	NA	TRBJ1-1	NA	CASSPAGVNTEAFF	TGTGCCAGCAGCCCTGCGGGAGTGAACACTGAAGCTTTCTTT
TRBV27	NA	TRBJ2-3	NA	CASSLLPRGAVKDTQYF	TGTGCCAGCAGTTTACTTCCCCGGGGGGCCGTAAAAGATACGCAGTATTTT
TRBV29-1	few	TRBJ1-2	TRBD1	CSVPDRGQGNYGYTF	TGCAGCGTCCCGGACAGGGGGCAAGGGAACTATGGCTACACCTTC
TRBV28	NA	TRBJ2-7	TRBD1	CASSPTGGAREQYF	TGTGCCAGCAGTCCCACAGGGGGCGCGCGGGAGCAGTACTTC
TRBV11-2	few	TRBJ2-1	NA	CASSSLAYNEQFF	TGTGCCAGCAGCTCCCTCGCTTACAATGAGCAGTTCTTC
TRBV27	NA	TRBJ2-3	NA	CASKTPRQVSDTQYF	TGTGCCAGCAAAACGCCGAGACAGGTGTCAGATACGCAGTATTTT
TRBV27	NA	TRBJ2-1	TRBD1	CASSLSTGRNEQFF	TGTGCCAGCAGTTTATCGACAGGGCGCAATGAGCAGTTCTTC
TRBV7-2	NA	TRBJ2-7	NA	CASSLAFGDEQYF	TGTGCCAGCAGCTTAGCGTTCGGGGACGAGCAGTACTTC
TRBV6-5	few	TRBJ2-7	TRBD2	CASSYSSGTDFSYEQYF	TGTGCCAGCAGTTACTCGAGCGGGACGGACTTCTCCTACGAGCAGTACTTC
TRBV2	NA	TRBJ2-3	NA	CASSGVGGPDTQYF	TGTGCCAGCAGTGGGGTGGGAGGTCCAGATACGCAGTATTTT
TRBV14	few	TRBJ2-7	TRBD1	CASSQPGGSYNEQYF	TGTGCCAGCAGCCAGCCAGGGGGCTCCTACAATGAGCAGTACTTC
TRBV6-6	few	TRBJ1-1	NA	CASSTEAGTEAFF	TGTGCCAGCAGCACCGAGGCGGGCACTGAAGCTTTCTTT
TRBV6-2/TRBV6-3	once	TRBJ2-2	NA	CASKYDSARELFF	TGTGCCAGCAAGTATGATTCGGCCAGGGAGCTGTTTTTT
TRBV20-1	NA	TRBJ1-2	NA	CSVTGGFGYTF	TGCAGTGTAACCGGGGGCTTTGGCTACACCTTC
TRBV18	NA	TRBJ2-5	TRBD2	CASSPASGSGETQYF	TGTGCCAGCTCACCAGCTAGCGGGAGTGGGGAGACCCAGTACTTC
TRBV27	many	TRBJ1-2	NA	CASSFSGFGYTF	TGTGCCAGCAGTTTTTCGGGGTTTGGCTACACCTTC
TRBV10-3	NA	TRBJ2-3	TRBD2	CSIAGGGDTQYF	TGTTCTATAGCGGGAGGGGGAGATACGCAGTATTTT
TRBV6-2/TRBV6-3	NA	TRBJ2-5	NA	CASRYNKQETQYF	TGTGCCAGCAGGTACAACAAACAAGAGACCCAGTACTTC
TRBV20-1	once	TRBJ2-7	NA	CSARGLGYEQYF	TGCAGTGCTAGAGGTTTGGGGTACGAGCAGTACTTC
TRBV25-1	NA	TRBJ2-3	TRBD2	CASSRQGSGRAADTQYF	TGTGCCAGCAGTCGACAGGGCAGCGGGAGGGCTGCAGATACGCAGTATTTT
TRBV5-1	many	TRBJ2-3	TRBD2	CASRREGRTDTQYF	TGCGCCAGCAGGCGGGAGGGAAGAACAGATACGCAGTATTTT
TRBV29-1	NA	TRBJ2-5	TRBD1	CSGEQGYQETQYF	TGCAGCGGCGAACAGGGGTACCAAGAGACCCAGTACTTC
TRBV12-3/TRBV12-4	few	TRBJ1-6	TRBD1	CASSSDRGLPPLHF	TGTGCCAGCAGTTCCGACAGGGGGCTGCCCCCCCTCCACTTT
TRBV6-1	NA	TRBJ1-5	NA	CASSEAGGRYSNQPQHF	TGTGCCAGCAGTGAAGCGGGAGGACGGTATAGCAATCAGCCCCAGCATTTT
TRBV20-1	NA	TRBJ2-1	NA	CSATKLGPGGTVQFF	TGCAGTGCCACTAAACTTGGGCCCGGAGGAACTGTGCAGTTCTTC
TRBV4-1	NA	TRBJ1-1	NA	CASSQAWVTSKGTEAFF	TGCGCCAGCAGCCAAGCGTGGGTAACGTCCAAGGGCACTGAAGCTTTCTTT
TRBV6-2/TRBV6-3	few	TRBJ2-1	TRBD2	CASSPRLAGGSEFF	TGTGCCAGCAGTCCGCGACTAGCGGGGGGGTCTGAGTTCTTC
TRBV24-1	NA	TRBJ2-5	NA	CATSDPSTAEGTQYF	TGTGCCACCAGTGACCCATCGACGGCTGAAGGGACCCAGTACTTC
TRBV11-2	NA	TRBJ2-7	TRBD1	CASSRMDRGRSEQYF	TGTGCCAGCAGCCGCATGGACAGGGGGCGATCCGAGCAGTACTTC
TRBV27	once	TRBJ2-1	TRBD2	CASSLGFGLASNGNEQFF	TGTGCCAGCAGTTTAGGTTTCGGACTAGCGTCAAACGGCAATGAGCAGTTCTTC
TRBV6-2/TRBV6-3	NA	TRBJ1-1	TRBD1	CASSLHIGDRGREAFF	TGTGCCAGCAGTCTCCACATAGGGGACAGGGGCCGTGAAGCTTTCTTT
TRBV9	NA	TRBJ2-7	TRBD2	CANSVGTSGSLGYEQYF	TGTGCCAACAGCGTAGGGACTAGCGGGAGTTTGGGGTACGAGCAGTACTTT
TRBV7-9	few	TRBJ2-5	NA	CASSPVGHGETQYF	TGTGCCAGCAGCCCGGTGGGGCATGGGGAGACCCAGTACTTC
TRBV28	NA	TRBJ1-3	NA	CASSSTSKSFSGNTIYF	TGTGCCAGCAGTTCGACCAGTAAGTCCTTCTCTGGAAACACCATATATTTT
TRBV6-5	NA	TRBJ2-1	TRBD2	CASSGGVSNEQFF	TGTGCCAGTAGCGGGGGGGTCAGCAATGAGCAGTTCTTC
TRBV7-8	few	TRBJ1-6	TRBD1	CASSWPGTGVSPLHF	TGTGCCAGCAGCTGGCCCGGGACAGGAGTTTCACCCCTCCACTTT
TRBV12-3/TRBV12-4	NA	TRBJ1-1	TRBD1	CASSAGQAWSMNTEAFF	TGTGCCAGCAGCGCGGGACAGGCGTGGAGCATGAACACTGAAGCTTTCTTT
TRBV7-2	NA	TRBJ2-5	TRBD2	CASSLVFGLAGVAYNEQYF	TGTGCCAGCAGCTTAGTTTTCGGACTAGCGGGAGTTGCGTACAATGAGCAGTACTTC